These 11 T cell receptor beta chains share one sample of origin, sequenced in a study of molecular identifiers for immune sequencing clone quantification. TCRdb independently ran MiXCR on the PCR reads; one entry per CDR3 protein. The table shows more than 250,000 distinct CDR3 sequences, with over 20% occurring only once. Sample: naive CD8+ T cells from blood, with Jurkat cell RNA spiked in. Subset specified: FACS-sorted CD8+CD4-CCR7+CD45RA+ naive T cells. The receptors originated from a human donor in good health. Some libraries in this study had Jurkat cell RNA spiked in.

This clonotype was counted at least ten times. The V call is TRBV9, the J call TRBJ2-3; D remains ambiguous. This CDR3 has 14 residues. Germline V CDR1 and CDR2: SGDLS, YYNGEE. V was clipped by 1 base and J by 2 bases, with 8 bases between them. CDR3 in amino acids: CASSVLEITDTQYF. The CDR3 DNA reads TGTGCCAGCAGCGTATTGGAGATCACAGATACGCAGTATTTT.

This clonotype was counted at least ten times. The gene calls are TRBV7-9 and TRBJ1-2; 7 bases agree with TRBD1. Germline CDR1 and CDR2: SEHNR and FQNEAQ (reference sequence). V lost 6 bases and J lost 2; bases outside the gene matches: 6. The CDR3 has 14 amino acids. The CDR3 is CASSPGQLNYGYTF. Here the CDR3 DNA reads TGTGCCAGCAGTCCGGGACAGCTGAACTATGGCTACACCTTC.

This clonotype was seen many times. The V and J genes are TRBV5-1 and TRBJ2-3; tentative D call: TRBD2 (6 bases). The CDR3 totals 14 residues. V lost 9 bases and J 4 bases, leaving 18 bases between the germline ends. Germline CDR1 SGHRS, CDR2 YFSETQ. The CDR3 is CATGWGEVADTQYF. Written as DNA, the CDR3 is TGCGCCACCGGGTGGGGGGAAGTCGCAGATACGCAGTATTTT.

About this clonotype: This may arise from a read error, as a much more abundant clone is one base away. The gene calls are TRBV27 and TRBJ2-5, with 12 bases fitting TRBD2. The CDR3 runs 17 residues. The germline V gene encodes CDR1 MNHEY and CDR2 SMNVEV (reference sequence). The CDR3 sequence is CASTASGGARLGETLYF. Written as DNA, the CDR3 is TGTGCCTCCACGGCTAGCGGGGGGGCACGGCTTGGAGAGACCCTGTACTTC.

Details on this clonotype: A much larger clone differs by one base, so this may be a read error. The V gene is TRBV19, the J gene TRBJ1-1; D unclear. CDR3 length: 13 amino acids. From germline, CDR1 is LNHDA and CDR2 SQIVND (reference sequence). The CDR3 sequence: CASSISGNAEAFF. The CDR3 bases are TGTGCCAGTAGTATATCGGGGAACGCTGAAGCTTTCTTT. Complete variable domain (other parts from reference TRBV19 and TRBJ1-1): DGGITQSPKYLFRKEGQNVTLSCEQNLNHDAMYWYRQDPGQGLRLIYYSQIVNDFQKGDIAEGYSVSREKKESFPLTVTSAQKNPTAFYLCASSISGNAEAFFGQGTRLTVV.

This clonotype was seen just once. With a much larger clone just one base away, this may be a read error. The V gene is TRBV7-9, the J gene TRBJ2-1; 7 bases match TRBD2. Germline V gene lookup returns CDR1 SEHNR and CDR2 FQNEAQ (reference sequence). The CDR3 loop spans 16 amino acids. V gave up 5 bases and J gave up 4 bases; unmatched junction bases: 11. The CDR3 reads CASSGVAGLPYNEQFF. For the CDR3, the DNA is TGTGCCAGCAGCGGAGTAGCGGGCCTGCCGTACAATGAGCAGTTCTTC.

Remarks on this clonotype: A much larger clone is a single base away; this may be a read error. No conserved phenylalanine or tryptophan ends this CDR3, so it is likely a read error. This rearrangement joins TRBV7-9 to TRBJ2-2; a possible D gene is TRBD2 (6 bases). V dropped 5 bases and J dropped 1 base, with 11 bases sitting between them. The CDR3 has 15 amino acids. Per germline, CDR1 SEHNR and CDR2 FQNEAQ (reference sequence). The CDR3 protein is CASSPSGVNTGELFS. CDR3 DNA sequence: TGTGCCAGCAGCCCCTCGGGGGTGAACACCGGGGAGCTGTTTTCT.

This clonotype was detected many times. This chain joins TRBV29-1 and TRBJ1-3, with 11 bases lining up with TRBD1. The V gene end was trimmed by 7 bases and the J gene end by 1 base; junction bases not matched to a gene: 15. This CDR3 spans 18 amino acids. The germline V gene encodes CDR1 SQVTM and CDR2 ANQGSEA. CDR3 sequence: CSAEGTGGIFGSGNTIYF. Here the CDR3 DNA reads TGCAGCGCAGAAGGGACAGGGGGAATATTTGGTTCTGGAAACACCATATATTTT.

The chain carries TRBV4-3 and TRBJ2-7; D unresolved. This CDR3 has 14 residues. Germline CDR1 and CDR2: LGHNA and YSLEER. Trimming took off 0 bases at V and 3 bases at J, with 9 bases between the two ends. The CDR3 DNA reads as TGCGCCAGCAGCCAAGATAGGGCAGGCTACGAGCAGTACTTC. Residues: CASSQDRAGYEQYF.

On this clonotype: A much larger clone lies one base from this, so it may be a read error. The rearrangement joins TRBV27 to TRBJ2-3; no definite D call. CDR1 MNHEY and CDR2 SMNVEV come from the germline V gene (reference sequence). Trimming shortened V by 3 bases and J by 2 bases, and 18 bases separated the two germline ends. The CDR3 has 17 amino acids. CDR3 DNA: TGTGCCAGCAGTTTTTCCCAACCCGAGACGATCACAGATACGCAGTATTTT. Residues: CASSFSQPETITDTQYF.

This clonotype appeared a single time. A much bigger clone sits one base away, suggesting this may be a read error. The chain combines TRBV19 with TRBJ2-3; D might be TRBD1 or TRBD2, each matching 6 bases. Germline CDR1 LNHDA, CDR2 SQIVND (reference sequence). The CDR3 totals 15 residues. The CDR3 loop is CASSPRGATTDSQYF. The CDR3 DNA is TGTGCCAGTAGCCCGAGGGGGGCGACCACAGATTCGCAGTATTTT.